These 26 T cell receptor beta chains originate from one sample sequenced in a study of cytomegalovirus exposure and HLA in healthy donors. The PCR employed 60 Vbeta primers together with 13 Jbeta primers. Only in-frame clones appear in the TCRdb table, and some are missing; sequencing was by immunoSEQ multiplex PCR. The sample includes about 140,000 clones, approximately 77% of them seen just once. The source material was PBMCs. The receptors derive from a man younger than 40 in good health and CMV-seronegative.

The chain has TRBV6-1 and TRBJ1-1; 9 nucleotides match TRBD1. Germline V gives CDR1 MNHNS, CDR2 SASEGT. The CDR3 contains 17 residues. V lost 4 bases, J lost 0 bases, and 9 bases stayed unmatched. CDR3 amino acids: CASSVGRQGGVNTEAFF. The CDR3 bases are TGTGCCAGCAGTGTAGGGAGACAGGGGGGAGTGAACACTGAAGCTTTCTTT.

The rearrangement uses TRBV2 and TRBJ2-1, with 8 bases matching TRBD1. CDR1 and CDR2 (germline): SNHLY, FYNNEI. This CDR3 region has 13 residues. The V and J ends lost 4 bases and 7 bases, in that order; junction bases with no gene match: 3. This chain's CDR3 is CASSVGQGNEQFF. CDR3 DNA: TGTGCCAGCAGTGTAGGACAGGGAAATGAGCAGTTCTTC.

Concerning this clone itself: The junction shows a germline mismatch at one end, possibly a read error. The chain employs TRBV11-2 and TRBJ2-7; D is uncertain. The CDR3 covers 15 residues. CDR1 and CDR2 from the germline V gene are SGHAT and FQNNGV. The CDR3 sequence: CAGSPVMGPSYEQYF. The CDR3 DNA reads TGTGCCGGCAGCCCCGTAATGGGCCCCTCCTACGAGCAGTACTTC.

The CDR3 loop is CASSPRTQYF. The CDR3 DNA sequence: TGTGCCAGCAGCCCGAGGACCCAGTACTTC. The chain couples TRBV11-2 to TRBJ2-5; D remains ambiguous. Germline CDR1 SGHAT, CDR2 FQNNGV. Trimming removed 5 bases from V and 7 bases from J, with 5 bases in between. CDR3 size: 10 residues.

This rearrangement joins TRBV5-5 to TRBJ1-4, with 7 bases that match TRBD1. Unmatched junction bases numbered 1, after V lost 0 bases and J lost 11 bases. This CDR3 spans 12 amino acids. Germline CDR1 reads SGHKS; CDR2 reads YYEKEE (reference sequence). DNA of the CDR3: TGTGCCAGCAGCTTGGAACAGGGGAAACTGTTTTTT. Translating gives CASSLEQGKLFF.

The gene calls are TRBV10-3 and TRBJ2-7; TRBD1 aligns across 8 bases. V lost 11 bases to trimming and J lost 2 bases; unmatched junction nucleotides: 8. Germline-derived CDR1 and CDR2 are ENHRY and SYGVKD. The CDR3 is made up of 13 amino acids. The CDR3 nucleotides read TGTGCCGCCCAAGGACAGGGCACCTACGAGCAGTACTTC. This translates into CAAQGQGTYEQYF.

A few counts support this clone. V gene TRBV27 combines with J gene TRBJ2-7; D may be TRBD2 (6 bases). The CDR3 spans 15 residues. Trimming removed 5 bases at V and 5 bases at J, with 19 bases between. CDR1 is MNHEY, CDR2 SMNVEV, per germline (reference sequence). CDR3 nucleotides: TGTGCCAGCAGTCTCCGCACGGAGGGGTCCCACGAGCAGTACTTC. Translated: CASSLRTEGSHEQYF.

The V call is TRBV7-9, the J call TRBJ2-7, with 8 bases identical to TRBD1. This CDR3 is built from 12 residues. Losses at the gene ends were 9 bases for V and 2 bases for J; bases not matched to a gene: 3. The germline CDR1 and CDR2 sequences are SEHNR and FQNEAQ (reference sequence). This chain's CDR3 is CASQGAAYEQYF. Here the CDR3 DNA reads TGTGCCAGTCAGGGGGCAGCCTACGAGCAGTACTTC.

V and J are TRBV2 and TRBJ2-5, with 7 bases identical to TRBD2. The V gene end was trimmed by 8 bases and the J gene end by 4 bases; junction bases not matched to a gene: 16. Germline loops: CDR1 SNHLY, CDR2 FYNNEI. This CDR3 is built from 16 residues. This CDR3 reads CASRGIQRDRIETQYF. In DNA form, the CDR3 reads TGTGCCAGCCGGGGGATCCAGCGGGATAGGATAGAGACCCAGTACTTC.

The V and J genes are TRBV7-8 and TRBJ1-4; 10 bases line up with TRBD1. Losses at the gene ends were 5 bases for V and 7 bases for J; bases not matched to a gene: 7. In germline, CDR1 is SGHVS, CDR2 FQNEAQ. CDR3 length equals 15 residues. CDR3 residues: CASSAGTGEVEKLFF. In nucleotides, the CDR3 is TGTGCCAGCAGCGCCGGGACAGGGGAGGTTGAAAAACTGTTTTTT.

The gene calls are TRBV10-3 and TRBJ2-3; 11 nucleotides agree with TRBD2. The CDR3 length is 17 residues. The V gene's germline CDR1 is ENHRY and CDR2 SYGVKD. The V gene end was trimmed by 6 bases and the J gene end by 0 bases; junction bases not matched to a gene: 8. DNA of the CDR3: TGTGCCATCAGGGACTCCGGACTAGCGGGCAGCACAGATACGCAGTATTTT. It is translated as CAIRDSGLAGSTDTQYF.

This clone has more than one count but fewer than ten. This rearrangement joins TRBV5-1 to TRBJ2-3; unclear D gene. The CDR3 covers 14 residues. Germline V gene sequence: CDR1 SGHRS, CDR2 YFSETQ. Trimming cost V 3 bases and J 9 bases, with 17 bases left between them. DNA for the CDR3: TGCGCCAGCAGCTCCCAGGAAAGGTTAGACACGCAGTATTTT. This sequence encodes CASSSQERLDTQYF.

The count of this clone is one. The chain combines TRBV28 with TRBJ2-5; 9 nucleotides line up with TRBD2. Germline assignment: CDR1 MDHEN and CDR2 SYDVKM. CDR3 length: 15 amino acids. V gave up 5 bases and J gave up 5 bases; unmatched junction bases: 9. CDR3 sequence reads: CASSPLAGAAETQYF. The CDR3 DNA sequence: TGTGCCAGCAGTCCGTTAGCGGGAGCGGCGGAGACCCAGTACTTC.

Here the CDR3 reads CARESVFGTGFYEQYF. The CDR3 nucleotides read TGTGCCAGGGAATCAGTTTTCGGGACAGGCTTCTACGAGCAGTACTTC. V is TRBV21-1 and J is TRBJ2-7; the DNA was not compared with TRBD1, the D call given in the table. TRBV21-1 is recorded as a pseudogene. This CDR3 has 16 residues.

J is TRBJ2-4 and V is TRBV6-1, with 7 positions matching TRBD1. Germline V CDR1 and CDR2: MNHNS, SASEGT. V was pared by 10 bases and J by 9 bases, with 12 bases of the junction left unmatched. The CDR3 covers 13 residues. The CDR3 here is CATGSPTGVIQYF. CDR3 nucleotides: TGTGCCACCGGCTCTCCCACAGGGGTCATTCAGTACTTC.

V is TRBV19 and J is TRBJ1-2; D remains ambiguous. Trimming cost V 7 bases and J 1 base, with 10 bases left between them. CDR1 is LNHDA and CDR2 is SQIVND in the germline V gene (reference sequence). The CDR3 is 13 residues long. Here the CDR3 DNA reads TGTGCCAGTAAAAACGACAATAACTATGGCTACACCTTC. Its translation is CASKNDNNYGYTF.

This clone turned up a few times. This chain connects TRBV27 to TRBJ2-7; no definite D call. V was clipped by 3 bases and J by 4 bases, with 4 bases between them. The CDR3 length is 11 residues. CDR1 and CDR2 from the germline V gene are MNHEY and SMNVEV (reference sequence). CDR3 sequence: CASSFGYEQYF. DNA of the CDR3: TGTGCCAGCAGTTTCGGTTACGAGCAGTACTTC.

V and J are TRBV28 and TRBJ2-1; D uncertain. From germline, CDR1 is MDHEN and CDR2 SYDVKM. CDR3 length equals 14 residues. The germline V and J ends were trimmed by 6 bases and 3 bases, with 12 bases remaining between them. CDR3 region: CASSPQTNYNEQFF. CDR3 DNA: TGTGCCAGCAGCCCACAGACAAACTACAATGAGCAGTTCTTC.

This chain uses TRBV4-2 with TRBJ2-2; 7 nucleotides line up with TRBD1. V lost 0 bases and J lost 5; bases outside the gene matches: 9. The germline V gene encodes CDR1 LGHNA and CDR2 YNFKEQ. CDR3 size: 17 residues. As DNA, the CDR3 is TGTGCCAGCAGCCAAGAAAAGACAGGGTTAAAAACCGGGGAGCTGTTTTTT. Protein product: CASSQEKTGLKTGELFF.

The J gene is TRBJ1-2, the V gene TRBV7-9; the match to TRBD1 covers 10 bases. With V trimmed by 5 bases and J by 8 bases, 14 bases remained unmatched. The CDR3 extends over 16 amino acids. CDR1 is SEHNR and CDR2 is FQNEAQ in the germline V gene (reference sequence). The CDR3 is CASSPITGTGAYGYTF. The CDR3 DNA is TGTGCCAGCAGCCCCATCACCGGGACAGGGGCTTACGGCTACACCTTC.

V gene TRBV7-3 combines with J gene TRBJ2-1; tentatively, D is TRBD2 (6 bases). The ends were cut back, 2 bases at V and 8 bases at J, with 7 bases in the middle. Germline V lookup: CDR1 SGHTA, CDR2 FQGTGA. The CDR3 runs to 12 residues. The CDR3 loop reads CASSLGGYEQFF. CDR3 bases: TGTGCCAGCAGCTTAGGGGGGTATGAGCAGTTCTTC.

CDR3 region: CASTSGLSSYNEQFF. The CDR3 DNA reads as TGTGCCAGCACCAGCGGGTTGAGCTCCTACAATGAGCAGTTCTTC. The J gene is TRBJ2-1, the V gene TRBV6-1; D possibly corresponds to TRBD2 (6 bases). V lost 7 bases and J 0 bases, leaving 13 bases between the germline ends. Germline assignment: CDR1 MNHNS and CDR2 SASEGT. The CDR3 is 15 amino acids.

The rearrangement links TRBV2 to TRBJ2-1; TRBD2 agrees at 9 bases. This CDR3 has 14 residues. The ends lost 7 bases at V and 5 bases at J; junction bases unmatched: 6. Germline V CDR1 and CDR2: SNHLY, FYNNEI. The DNA for the CDR3 is TGTGCCAGCATGGCGCTAGCGGGAAACAATGAGCAGTTCTTC. This gives the protein CASMALAGNNEQFF. Full variable domain (missing parts from reference TRBV2 and TRBJ2-1): EPEVTQTPSHQVTQMGQEVILRCVPISNHLYFYWYRQILGQKVEFLVSFYNNEISEKSEIFDDQFSVERPDGSNFTLKIRSTKLEDSAMYFCASMALAGNNEQFFGPGTRLTVL.

The count of this clone is one. The chain couples TRBV5-4 to TRBJ1-2, with a weak D call TRBD1 (5 bases). The germline V and J ends were trimmed by 4 bases and 5 bases, with 9 bases remaining between them. Germline lookup yields CDR1 SGHNT and CDR2 YYREEE (reference sequence). This CDR3 comprises 12 residues. The CDR3 DNA follows: TGTGCCAGCAGCACCGACAGATATGGCTACACCTTC. Its protein product is CASSTDRYGYTF.

The genes are TRBV5-1 and TRBJ2-6; 8 positions match TRBD1. J was trimmed by 1 base and V by 2 bases; bases with no gene match: 5. CDR3 length: 17 amino acids. Germline V gene data show CDR1 as SGHRS and CDR2 as YFSETQ. The CDR3 spells CASSFWTGRSGANVLTF. The CDR3, as DNA: TGCGCCAGCAGCTTCTGGACAGGGCGGTCTGGGGCCAACGTCCTGACTTTC.

V gene TRBV2 combines with J gene TRBJ2-3; 7 bases line up with TRBD2. This CDR3 has 13 residues. The germline CDR1 and CDR2 sequences are SNHLY and FYNNEI. V shed 7 bases, J shed 4 bases, and the junction held 5 bases outside the gene matches. The CDR3 DNA sequence: TGTGCCAGCATGCGGGAGAGGGCAGATACGCAGTATTTT. Protein sequence: CASMRERADTQYF.